The sequence of this T cell receptor beta chain was determined in a study of OX40 agonist ivuxolimab in advanced cancers. Study-level information: At 0.01 to 10 mg/kg, ivuxolimab was administered intravenously to patients every 2 weeks.

TCRdb's table, derived via immunoSEQ multiplex PCR, lists solely in-frame clones and lacks some. The sample includes 70,000 or so clones, approximately 90% of them seen just once. Trimming pared 0 bases from V and 6 bases from J, leaving 17 bases between. Germline CDR1 and CDR2: GTSNPN and SVGIG (reference sequence). The CDR3 sequence is 16 residues long. Only one count was recorded for this clone. Other nucleotide sequences from this sample produce the same CDR3. This clonotype was sampled from an adult with an advanced solid tumor such as melanoma, head and neck, liver or kidney cancer. Sample: CD4+ or CD8+ T cells sorted from blood, taken in a trial of the OX40 agonist ivuxolimab. V gene TRBV30 combines with J gene TRBJ2-2; D may be TRBD1 or TRBD2 (6 bases each). CDR3 in amino acids: CAWSVHRGERAGELFF. CDR3 DNA: TGTGCCTGGAGTGTACATAGGGGGGAGAGGGCCGGGGAGCTGTTTTTT.